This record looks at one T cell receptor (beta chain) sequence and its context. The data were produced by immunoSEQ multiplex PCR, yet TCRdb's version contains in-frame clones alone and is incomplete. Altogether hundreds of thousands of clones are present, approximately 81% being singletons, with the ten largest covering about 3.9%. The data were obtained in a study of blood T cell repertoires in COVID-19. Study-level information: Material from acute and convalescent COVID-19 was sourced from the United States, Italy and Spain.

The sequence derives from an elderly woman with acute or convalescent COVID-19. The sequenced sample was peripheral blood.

The CDR3 DNA is TGTGCCAGCAGCTTGGGGCGGGGAGAGCAGTTCTTC. Translated, it gives CASSLGRGEQFF. This chain links TRBV5-6 with TRBJ2-1; the D gene is possibly TRBD2 (6 bases). CDR3 length equals 12 residues. Looked up from germline, CDR1 is SGHDT and CDR2 is YYEEEE. V was shortened by 0 bases and J by 10 bases, with 8 bases between the two germline ends.